What follows are 32 T cell receptor beta chains derived from one specimen sequenced in a study of radiation and T cells in renal cell carcinoma. Time point noted: blood 2 weeks post-SBRT. Treatment: 15 Gy SBRT to primary tumor, nephrectomy 4 weeks later. This table comes from immunoSEQ multiplex PCR, and its TCRdb copy is limited to in-frame clones, with some not included. The sample carries roughly 75,000 clones, around 76% recorded once. The sequencing used blood, collected from a patient whose treatment included radiotherapy and nephrectomy. The receptors derive from a man aged 60-69 years with renal cell carcinoma.

V and J are TRBV29-1 and TRBJ2-1, with 7 positions matching TRBD1. With 4 bases clipped from V and 4 bases from J, the junction kept 13 bases outside the gene matches. CDR1 and CDR2 (germline): SQVTM, ANQGSEA. There are 16 residues in the CDR3. The CDR3 region has the DNA TGCAGCGTTGGGGAGAGGGCCGGGACAGAGTACAATGAGCAGTTCTTC. Its protein is CSVGERAGTEYNEQFF.

The chain is built from TRBV9 and TRBJ1-2; 7 bases match TRBD1. Germline V gene lookup returns CDR1 SGDLS and CDR2 YYNGEE. After removal of 0 bases from V and 2 bases from J, the junction contained 7 bases not matched to a gene. CDR3 size: 16 residues. CDR3 sequence reads: CASSVDLEGANYGYTF. In DNA, the CDR3 is TGTGCCAGCAGCGTAGATTTAGAGGGGGCGAACTATGGCTACACCTTC.

The chain links TRBV28 to TRBJ2-4, with TRBD2 identical over 7 bases. The junction had 18 bases not matched to a gene; V was cut back by 7 bases and J by 3 bases. CDR3 length equals 18 residues. In germline, CDR1 is MDHEN, CDR2 SYDVKM. CDR3 sequence: CASTSPGGLGSGKNIQYF. The CDR3 bases are TGTGCCAGCACCTCCCCGGGAGGCCTGGGGTCCGGCAAAAACATTCAGTACTTC.

This clone was detected once. The rearrangement uses TRBV14 and TRBJ2-3; TRBD2 might be the D (6 bases). With 1 base removed from V and 0 bases from J, the gap between germline ends came to 11 bases. The CDR3 consists of 16 residues. In germline, CDR1 is SGHDN, CDR2 FVKESK. The CDR3 region is CASSQVAGPSTDTQYF. The CDR3 DNA is TGTGCCAGCAGCCAAGTTGCGGGGCCTAGCACAGATACGCAGTATTTT.

The V call is TRBV7-9, the J call TRBJ1-1; D gene uncertain. This CDR3 spans 13 amino acids. V was pared by 1 base and J by 0 bases, with 3 bases between. Germline CDR1 and CDR2: SEHNR and FQNEAQ (reference sequence). The CDR3 reads CASSLVLNTEAFF. The CDR3 DNA reads TGTGCCAGCAGCTTAGTACTGAACACTGAAGCTTTCTTT.

V and J are TRBV7-9 and TRBJ1-1; D is uncertain. Trimming left V 6 bases short and J 1 base short, with 9 bases between. Germline assignment: CDR1 SEHNR and CDR2 FQNEAQ (reference sequence). This CDR3 spans 13 amino acids. The CDR3 DNA follows: TGTGCCAGCAGTTACACAGAGAACACTGAAGCTTTCTTT. Amino acids: CASSYTENTEAFF.

The chain combines TRBV5-1 with TRBJ2-7, with a tentative D call TRBD1 (5 bases). The germline gives CDR1 SGHRS, CDR2 YFSETQ. This CDR3 comprises 13 residues. Trimming took off 2 bases at V and 5 bases at J, with 11 bases between the two ends. CDR3 in amino acids: CASSFRGTDEQYF. The DNA of the CDR3 is TGCGCCAGCAGCTTTAGGGGCACAGACGAGCAGTACTTC.

V and J are TRBV4-2 and TRBJ2-3; D unresolved. The CDR3 runs 16 residues. V dropped 1 base and J dropped 0 bases, with 11 bases sitting between them. Germline-derived CDR1 and CDR2 are LGHNA and YNFKEQ. The CDR3 protein is CASSQVPGRSTDTQYF. The CDR3 DNA sequence: TGTGCCAGCAGCCAAGTTCCCGGCCGTAGCACAGATACGCAGTATTTT.

The rearrangement links TRBV7-9 to TRBJ2-7; a weak D match, TRBD2 (5 bases). Germline values: CDR1 SEHNR, CDR2 FQNEAQ (reference sequence). The V end lost 7 bases, the J end lost 2 bases, and 18 bases lay between the germline ends. The CDR3 is 15 amino acids. The CDR3 DNA reads as TGTGCCAGCACCGAGTCAACTAGTGTAACCTACGAGCAGTACTTC. It yields the protein CASTESTSVTYEQYF.

V gene TRBV28 combines with J gene TRBJ1-3; a possible D gene is TRBD1 (5 bases). The V end lost 2 bases, the J end lost 4 bases, and 9 bases lay between the germline ends. This CDR3 spans 14 amino acids. CDR1 is MDHEN and CDR2 is SYDVKM in the germline V gene. CDR3 loop: CASSLPGRGNTIYF. The CDR3 nucleotides read TGTGCCAGCAGTTTACCAGGGCGGGGAAACACCATATATTTT. Supplemented by reference TRBV28 and TRBJ1-3, the full variable domain reads DVKVTQSSRYLVKRTGEKVFLECVQDMDHENMFWYRQDPGLGLRLIYFSYDVKMKEKGDIPEGYSVSREKKERFSLILESASTNQTSMYLCASSLPGRGNTIYFGEGSWLTVV.

The gene calls are TRBV5-1 and TRBJ1-2; 12 bases agree with TRBD1. The germline V gene encodes CDR1 SGHRS and CDR2 YFSETQ. CDR3 length: 15 amino acids. V was pared by 4 bases and J by 6 bases, with 7 bases of the junction left unmatched. This CDR3 is CASSKGQGAVDGYTF. CDR3 coding DNA: TGCGCCAGCAGCAAGGGACAGGGGGCGGTCGATGGCTACACCTTC.

CDR3 loop: CASSFREGETQYF. CDR3 DNA sequence: TGTGCCAGCAGTTTCCGAGAGGGAGAGACCCAGTACTTC. The genes are TRBV27 and TRBJ2-5; D might be TRBD2 (5 bases). The CDR3 has 13 residues. Germline V gene sequence: CDR1 MNHEY, CDR2 SMNVEV (reference sequence). Trimming removed 3 bases from V and 4 bases from J, with 9 bases in between.

The chain recombines TRBV2 with TRBJ1-5; 10 bases line up with TRBD1. Unmatched junction bases numbered 3, after V lost 6 bases and J lost 7 bases. From germline, CDR1 is SNHLY and CDR2 FYNNEI. The CDR3 length is 13 residues. The CDR3 spells CASRTGGGQPQHF. The CDR3 DNA sequence: TGTGCCAGCAGGACAGGGGGCGGACAGCCCCAGCATTTT. Drawing the rest from reference TRBV2 and TRBJ1-5, the complete variable domain is EPEVTQTPSHQVTQMGQEVILRCVPISNHLYFYWYRQILGQKVEFLVSFYNNEISEKSEIFDDQFSVERPDGSNFTLKIRSTKLEDSAMYFCASRTGGGQPQHFGDGTRLSIL.

The chain couples TRBV27 to TRBJ2-7, with D perhaps TRBD1 (6 bases). Germline CDR1 reads MNHEY; CDR2 reads SMNVEV (reference sequence). The CDR3 extends over 16 amino acids. Trimming left V 2 bases short and J 4 bases short, with 18 bases between. The CDR3 nucleotides are TGTGCCAGCAGTTTAGGGAACGGGCAGGGGATTTACGAGCAGTACTTC. Protein: CASSLGNGQGIYEQYF.

The chain uses TRBV7-2 and TRBJ2-5; a weak D match, TRBD2 (5 bases). This CDR3 comprises 14 residues. Between the trimmed V and J ends, which lost 1 base and 5 bases, there was a span of 11 bases. Germline CDR1 and CDR2: SGHTA and FQGNSA. The DNA of the CDR3 is TGTGCCAGCAGCTTAGAAGAGGGTCTGGAGACCCAGTACTTC. It codes for CASSLEEGLETQYF.

The chain combines TRBV6-6 with TRBJ2-5; 8 nucleotides agree with TRBD2. The CDR3 is 15 residues long. With 0 bases clipped from V and 1 base from J, the junction kept 1 base outside the gene matches. Germline V lookup: CDR1 MNHNY, CDR2 SVGAGI (reference sequence). In DNA form, the CDR3 reads TGTGCCAGCAGTTACTCAGGGACTAGCCAAGAGACCCAGTACTTC. This gives the protein CASSYSGTSQETQYF.

This clone was found a few times. In DNA, the CDR3 is TGTGCCAGTAGTGCCTCCGGCGTGCGGGCGGCCTACGAGCAGTACTTC. It is translated as CASSASGVRAAYEQYF. The V and J genes are TRBV19 and TRBJ2-7, with D possibly being TRBD2 (5 bases). V shed 5 bases and J shed 2 bases, with 19 bases lying between them. This CDR3 is built from 16 residues. Germline assignment: CDR1 LNHDA and CDR2 SQIVND (reference sequence).

The chain recombines TRBV29-1 with TRBJ1-1; tentatively, D is TRBD1 (6 bases). The germline V and J ends were trimmed by 6 bases and 0 bases, with 11 bases remaining between them. Germline V gives CDR1 SQVTM, CDR2 ANQGSEA. CDR3 size: 13 residues. CDR3 DNA: TGCAGCGTAGGACAGAACATGAACACTGAAGCTTTCTTT. This encodes CSVGQNMNTEAFF. Filled out from reference TRBV29-1 and TRBJ1-1, the complete variable domain reads SAVISQKPSRDICQRGTSLTIQCQVDSQVTMMFWYRQQPGQSLTLIATANQGSEATYESGFVIDKFPISRPNLTFSTLTVSNMSPEDSSIYLCSVGQNMNTEAFFGQGTRLTVV.

As for this clone: Other DNA sequences in this specimen translate into the identical CDR3. The genes are TRBV18 and TRBJ2-3, with 10 bases fitting TRBD2. V was clipped by 5 bases and J by 0 bases; unmatched bases: 8. Per the germline V gene, CDR1 is KGHSH and CDR2 is LQKENI. This CDR3 spans 17 amino acids. DNA for the CDR3: TGTGCCAGCTCATCACTAGCGGGGACCACTAGCACAGATACGCAGTATTTT. Translating gives CASSSLAGTTSTDTQYF.

The chain has TRBV9 and TRBJ2-6; D is unclear. Germline V lookup: CDR1 SGDLS, CDR2 YYNGEE. This CDR3 has 15 residues. The germline V and J ends were trimmed by 4 bases and 0 bases, with 8 bases remaining between them. This CDR3 reads CASSSWDSGANVLTF. The CDR3 coding sequence is TGTGCCAGCAGCTCCTGGGACTCTGGGGCCAACGTCCTGACTTTC.

The chain carries TRBV28 and TRBJ1-5; 7 bases are a match to TRBD1. The CDR3 has 16 amino acids. The V gene end was trimmed by 4 bases and the J gene end by 4 bases; junction bases not matched to a gene: 10. Germline CDR1 MDHEN, CDR2 SYDVKM. The CDR3 bases are TGTGCCAGCAGTTCGTCAAGAGACAGGGTGAATCAGCCCCAGCATTTT. It is translated as CASSSSRDRVNQPQHF.

The genes are TRBV6-5 and TRBJ2-7; unclear D gene. The CDR3 length is 13 residues. Germline V gene lookup returns CDR1 MNHEY and CDR2 SVGAGI. V shed 6 bases and J shed 7 bases, with 16 bases lying between them. This CDR3 reads CASSPSLLLEQYF. Here the CDR3 DNA reads TGTGCCAGCAGCCCCTCACTCCTCTTAGAGCAGTACTTC.

This clone has a single count. The V gene is TRBV21-1, the J gene TRBJ2-5; the table assigns TRBD1, which was not confirmed against the DNA. TRBV21-1 constitutes a pseudogene. This CDR3 region has 15 residues. The DNA for the CDR3 is TGTGCCAGCAGCAAGGGACAAAGGGGACAAGAGACCCAGTACTTC. Translation gives CASSKGQRGQETQYF.

The rearrangement links TRBV27 to TRBJ2-7; 9 bases map to TRBD2. The CDR3 length is 17 residues. Germline loops: CDR1 MNHEY, CDR2 SMNVEV (reference sequence). The ends lost 5 bases at V and 3 bases at J; junction bases unmatched: 14. The CDR3: CASSPHSPGLAVYEQYF. The CDR3 DNA reads as TGTGCCAGCAGTCCTCACTCTCCGGGACTAGCAGTCTACGAGCAGTACTTC.

As DNA, the CDR3 is TGTGCCAGCAGCAAAGATGGGCTAGCGGGAGTACGAGAGCAGTACTTC. Protein: CASSKDGLAGVREQYF. The J gene is TRBJ2-7, the V gene TRBV21-1; the table's D call, TRBD2, has no DNA check behind it. TRBV21-1 is marked as a pseudogene. The CDR3 is 16 residues long.

This chain links TRBV21-1 with TRBJ2-3; the D call of TRBD2 is as the table states it, not checked on the DNA. TRBV21-1 is termed a pseudogene. The CDR3 is made up of 14 amino acids. CDR3 sequence reads: CAIVSGRNTDTQYF. In nucleotides, the CDR3 is TGTGCCATCGTTAGCGGGAGGAACACAGATACGCAGTATTTT.

This clone occurred once. The V call is TRBV10-2, the J call TRBJ1-4; 9 nucleotides match TRBD1. The ends lost 5 bases at V and 8 bases at J; junction bases unmatched: 9. Germline loops: CDR1 WSHSY, CDR2 SAAADI. The CDR3 covers 15 residues. CDR3 loop: CASSSPGQGREKLFF. DNA of the CDR3: TGCGCCAGCAGTTCCCCGGGACAGGGAAGGGAAAAACTGTTTTTT.

The rearrangement links TRBV30 to TRBJ2-7, with D perhaps matching TRBD1 (7 bases). The CDR3 runs to 17 residues. From germline, CDR1 is GTSNPN and CDR2 SVGIG (reference sequence). With 0 bases removed from V and 1 base from J, the gap between germline ends came to 19 bases. The DNA of the CDR3 is TGTGCCTGGAGTGTAAAGGGAGGCAGGGGGAATTCCTACGAGCAGTACTTC. It translates to CAWSVKGGRGNSYEQYF.

The V call is TRBV7-9, the J call TRBJ1-5, with TRBD1 matching 7 bases. Germline CDR1 is SEHNR and CDR2 is FQNEAQ (reference sequence). V was pared by 4 bases and J by 10 bases, with 4 bases of the junction left unmatched. This CDR3 region has 12 residues. CDR3 residues: CASSSSGGPQHF. CDR3 in DNA: TGTGCCAGCAGCTCTTCAGGGGGTCCCCAGCATTTT.

The chain carries TRBV11-2 and TRBJ1-4; no clear D gene. The CDR3 sequence is 16 residues long. Germline V CDR1 and CDR2: SGHAT, FQNNGV. V dropped 4 bases and J dropped 8 bases, with 20 bases sitting between them. Written as DNA, the CDR3 is TGTGCCAGCAGCTCCACTGGCCAGGCGAATGGCGAAAAACTGTTTTTT. It yields the protein CASSSTGQANGEKLFF.

This chain connects TRBV6-1 to TRBJ2-3; 7 nucleotides align to TRBD2. Trimming at V came to 5 bases and at J to 5 bases, leaving 10 bases not matched to a gene. Germline loops: CDR1 MNHNS, CDR2 SASEGT. The CDR3 is 15 amino acids. CDR3 DNA sequence: TGTGCCAGCAGTCGGGACTACCTTACTCTAGATACGCAGTATTTT. Translated: CASSRDYLTLDTQYF.

J is TRBJ2-7 and V is TRBV6-1, with D possibly called TRBD1 or TRBD2 (5 bases each). CDR1 and CDR2 from the germline V gene are MNHNS and SASEGT. With 1 base removed from V and 3 bases from J, the gap between germline ends came to 13 bases. CDR3 length: 15 residues. CDR3: CASSEGGGLRYEQYF. For the CDR3, the DNA is TGTGCCAGCAGTGAAGGGGGCGGGCTTCGCTACGAGCAGTACTTC.